Shown below are 9 T cell receptor beta chains from a single sample sequenced in a study of T cells after yellow fever vaccination (dated by TCRdb to the late 2010s). The sample's treatment or condition label is to be understood as: live attenuated yellow fever vaccine strain. Receptor amplification or capture employed 5' RACE. Sequencing was carried out with an Illumina NovaSeq 6000. TCRdb reran the public reads through fastp at Q25 and MiXCR, keeping productive beta chains. Merged by CDR3 protein, the rows form single entries marked with the most common genes and DNA. The sample contains some 320,000 distinct CDR3 sequences, about 10% of them found a single time. About 3% of the sample rests with the top ten. Here the sequenced sample was CD4+ T cells sorted from PBMCs, taken 45 days after the yellow fever booster vaccination. All receptors derive from a man aged 18-30 years who received the YFV17D yellow fever vaccine.

This clonotype was detected many times. The J gene is TRBJ2-1, the V gene TRBV5-1; 9 nucleotides agree with TRBD1. The germline V gene has CDR1 SGHRS and CDR2 YFSETQ. This CDR3 is 14 amino acids long. V was clipped by 4 bases and J by 9 bases; unmatched bases: 8. The CDR3 reads CASSTRTGDGEQFF. In DNA, the CDR3 is TGCGCCAGCAGCACCAGGACAGGGGATGGTGAGCAGTTCTTC.

The CDR3 loop reads CASSSRGTQEGSPLHF. The CDR3 coding sequence is TGCGCCAGCAGCTCCCGGGGGACACAGGAGGGGTCACCCCTCCACTTT. The rearrangement joins TRBV5-1 to TRBJ1-6; possible D gene TRBD1, 6 bases. The germline CDR1 and CDR2 sequences are SGHRS and YFSETQ. V was shortened by 3 bases and J by 10 bases, with 20 bases between the two germline ends. This CDR3 is built from 16 residues.

This clonotype has only a few counts. This chain links TRBV29-1 with TRBJ2-6, with 8 bases that match TRBD1. V dropped 6 bases and J dropped 0; count of bases not matched to a gene: 4. The CDR3 runs to 15 residues. Per the germline V gene, CDR1 is SQVTM and CDR2 is ANQGSEA. Here the CDR3 reads CSVGQGLSGANVLTF. In DNA form, the CDR3 reads TGCAGCGTCGGACAGGGCCTCTCTGGGGCCAACGTCCTGACTTTC. The full variable domain, completed using reference TRBV29-1 and TRBJ2-6, is SAVISQKPSRDICQRGTSLTIQCQVDSQVTMMFWYRQQPGQSLTLIATANQGSEATYESGFVIDKFPISRPNLTFSTLTVSNMSPEDSSIYLCSVGQGLSGANVLTFGAGSRLTVL.

V and J are TRBV12-3 or TRBV12-4 and TRBJ2-1, with D tentatively TRBD2 (7 bases). The CDR3 has 14 amino acids. V lost 0 bases and J 10 bases, leaving 13 bases between the germline ends. CDR3 protein: CASSLAGGLGEQFF. Here the CDR3 DNA reads TGTGCCAGCAGTTTAGCGGGGGGGCTAGGGGAGCAGTTCTTC.

This clonotype occurred a few times. V and J are TRBV7-2 and TRBJ2-2, with D perhaps matching TRBD2 (5 bases). The CDR3 sequence is 15 residues long. The V gene's germline CDR1 is SGHTA and CDR2 FQGNSA. V lost 2 bases and J 3 bases, leaving 10 bases between the germline ends. The CDR3 region has the DNA TGTGCCAGCAGCTTATTTTCCGGGGACACCGGGGAGCTGTTTTTT. This encodes CASSLFSGDTGELFF.

This clonotype was found a few times. This chain joins TRBV4-2 and TRBJ2-1, with D possibly being TRBD1 (7 bases). V dropped 0 bases and J dropped 8 bases, with 11 bases sitting between them. CDR1 and CDR2 (germline): LGHNA, YNFKEQ. The CDR3 consists of 14 residues. CDR3 amino acids: CASSQEQGRHEQFF. The CDR3 DNA follows: TGTGCCAGCAGCCAAGAACAGGGGAGGCATGAGCAGTTCTTC.

This clonotype was seen ten or more times. CDR3 sequence reads: CASSSGTGGTEAFF. Here the CDR3 DNA reads TGTGCCAGCAGCTCCGGGACAGGGGGAACTGAAGCTTTCTTT. The V gene is TRBV5-6, the J gene TRBJ1-1, with TRBD1 identical over 11 bases. Trimming took 3 bases from V and 5 from J; bases not matched to a gene: 3. CDR3 length equals 14 residues. CDR1 and CDR2 (germline): SGHDT, YYEEEE.

This clonotype has only a few counts. The chain employs TRBV12-3 or TRBV12-4 and TRBJ1-4; D might be TRBD1 (6 bases). V was clipped by 3 bases and J by 2 bases, with 7 bases between them. The CDR3 is made up of 14 amino acids. In DNA form, the CDR3 reads TGTGCCAGCAGTTTTACAGGGACTAATGAAAAACTGTTTTTT. It translates to CASSFTGTNEKLFF.

The V call is TRBV7-9, the J call TRBJ1-6, with D possibly TRBD1 on 5 matching bases. Germline V lookup: CDR1 SEHNR, CDR2 FQNEAQ (reference sequence). Trimming cost V 6 bases and J 8 bases, with 11 bases left between them. This CDR3 is built from 13 residues. The CDR3 is CASSWDGDSPLHF. CDR3 sequence (DNA): TGTGCCAGCAGTTGGGACGGGGATTCACCCCTCCACTTT. The variable domain in full, with the rest retrieved from reference TRBV7-9 and TRBJ1-6, is DTGVSQNPRHKITKRGQNVTFRCDPISEHNRLYWYRQTLGQGPEFLTYFQNEAQLEKSRLLSDRFSAERPKGSFSTLEIQRTEQGDSAMYLCASSWDGDSPLHFGNGTRLTVT.